Here is one TCR beta chain with its context. There is no known antigen for this receptor. There are no base qualities to consult, and no much larger clone falls within one base. The sample is drawn from a study of control samples from healthy donors and cancer patients (TCRdb year 2020). CDR1 and CDR2 were assigned from the germline V gene (reference sequence) as MNHEY and SMNVEV. The CDR3 covers 14 residues, taking in both the cysteine and the phenylalanine. The entry retains the CDR3 DNA only, 42 bases that are in frame from base 1. V lost 0 bases and J lost 4 bases; the stretch between them is 9 bases long. The library was produced with the immunoSEQ multiplex PCR assay. In TCRdb, the immuneACCESS table is reduced to in-frame sequences with V and J assigned. These tables do not hold every clone; where another copy was compared, an unresolved V gene accounts for under half, and the others remain unexplained. The sample contains about 150,000 clones, 80% to 95% of them found a single time. Jointly, the top ten make up more than 4.5% of the sample.

The specimen was blood. This TCR derives from a young man in good health. The sequence joins TRBV27 to TRBJ1-2; D gene: possibly TRBD1, on 5 matching bases. This receptor carries the CDR3 CASSLSLGTYGYTF. The DNA sequence is TGTGCCAGCAGTTTATCTCTAGGGACCTATGGCTACACCTTC.